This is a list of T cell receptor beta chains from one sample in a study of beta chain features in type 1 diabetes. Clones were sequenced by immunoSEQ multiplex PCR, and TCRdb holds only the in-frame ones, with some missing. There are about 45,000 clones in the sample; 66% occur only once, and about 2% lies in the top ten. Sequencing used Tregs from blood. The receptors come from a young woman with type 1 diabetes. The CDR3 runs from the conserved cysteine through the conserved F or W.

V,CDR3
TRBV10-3,CAISEQGGVEKLFF
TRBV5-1,CASSSGTGDETQYF
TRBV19,CASHRDRNTEAFF
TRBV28,CASTGGGSGNQPQHF
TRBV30,CAWGAGGRQETQYF
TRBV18,CASSGQGASASREKLFF
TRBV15,CATSRETGGGNQPQHF
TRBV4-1,CASSQDEGLSGNTIYF
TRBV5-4,CASSQDKPQHF
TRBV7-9,CASSLMGENQPQHF
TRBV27,CASPEQGQETQYF
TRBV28,CASRPRGSRSYEQYF
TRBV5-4,CASSLGAGGSFF
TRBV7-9,CASSLQGARTNFTGELFF
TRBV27,CASSLSYPSGVSTDTQYF
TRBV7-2,CASSRSGDSNQPQHF
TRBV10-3,CAIKGVNTEAFF
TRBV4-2,CASSHKTGLSYNEQFF
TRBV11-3,CASSSLGLWDREETQYF
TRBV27,CASSLLSNYGYTF
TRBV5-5,CASSATTGAAGNTIYF
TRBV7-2,CASSLGGGEKLFF
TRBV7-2,CASSIGGGNEKLFF
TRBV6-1,CASLAGDNTDTQYF